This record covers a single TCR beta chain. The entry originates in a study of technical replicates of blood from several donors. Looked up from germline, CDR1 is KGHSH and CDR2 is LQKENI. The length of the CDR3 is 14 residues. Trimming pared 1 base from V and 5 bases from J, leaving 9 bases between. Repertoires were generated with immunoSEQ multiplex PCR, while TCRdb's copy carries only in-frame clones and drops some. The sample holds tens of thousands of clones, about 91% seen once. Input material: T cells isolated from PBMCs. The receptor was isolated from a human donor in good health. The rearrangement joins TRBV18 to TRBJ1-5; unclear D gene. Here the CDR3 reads CASSPRGIDQPQHF. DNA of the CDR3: TGTGCCAGCTCACCACGCGGGATCGATCAGCCCCAGCATTTT.